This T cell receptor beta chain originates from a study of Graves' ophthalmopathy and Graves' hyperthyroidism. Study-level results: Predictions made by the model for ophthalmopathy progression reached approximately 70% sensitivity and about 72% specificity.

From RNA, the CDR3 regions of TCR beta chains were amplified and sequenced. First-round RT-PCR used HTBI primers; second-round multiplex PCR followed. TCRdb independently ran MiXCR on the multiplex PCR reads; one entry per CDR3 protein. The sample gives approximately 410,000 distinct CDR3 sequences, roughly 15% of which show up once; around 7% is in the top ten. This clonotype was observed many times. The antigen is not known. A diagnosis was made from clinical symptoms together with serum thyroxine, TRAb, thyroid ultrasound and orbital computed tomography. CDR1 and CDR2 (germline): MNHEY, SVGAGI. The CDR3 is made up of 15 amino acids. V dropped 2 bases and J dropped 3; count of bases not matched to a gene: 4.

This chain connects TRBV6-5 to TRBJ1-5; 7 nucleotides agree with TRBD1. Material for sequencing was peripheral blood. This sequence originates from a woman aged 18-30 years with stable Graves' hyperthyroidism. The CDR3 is CASSYSGTDNQPQHF. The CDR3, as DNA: TGTGCCAGCAGTTACAGTGGGACAGACAATCAGCCCCAGCATTTT.